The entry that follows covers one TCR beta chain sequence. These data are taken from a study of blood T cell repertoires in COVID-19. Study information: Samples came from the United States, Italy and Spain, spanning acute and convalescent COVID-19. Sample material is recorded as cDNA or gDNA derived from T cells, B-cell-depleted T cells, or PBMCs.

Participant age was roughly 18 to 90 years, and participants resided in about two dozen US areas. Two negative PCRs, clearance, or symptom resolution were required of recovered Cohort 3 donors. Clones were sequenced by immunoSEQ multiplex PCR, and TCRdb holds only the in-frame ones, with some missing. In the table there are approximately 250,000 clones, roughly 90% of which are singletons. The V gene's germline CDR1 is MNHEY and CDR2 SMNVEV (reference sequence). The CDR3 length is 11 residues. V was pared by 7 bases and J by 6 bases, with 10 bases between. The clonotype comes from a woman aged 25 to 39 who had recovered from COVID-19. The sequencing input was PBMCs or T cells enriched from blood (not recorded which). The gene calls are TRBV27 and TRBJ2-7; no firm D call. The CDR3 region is CASTFLGEQYF. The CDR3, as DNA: TGTGCCAGCACCTTCCTCGGCGAGCAGTACTTC.